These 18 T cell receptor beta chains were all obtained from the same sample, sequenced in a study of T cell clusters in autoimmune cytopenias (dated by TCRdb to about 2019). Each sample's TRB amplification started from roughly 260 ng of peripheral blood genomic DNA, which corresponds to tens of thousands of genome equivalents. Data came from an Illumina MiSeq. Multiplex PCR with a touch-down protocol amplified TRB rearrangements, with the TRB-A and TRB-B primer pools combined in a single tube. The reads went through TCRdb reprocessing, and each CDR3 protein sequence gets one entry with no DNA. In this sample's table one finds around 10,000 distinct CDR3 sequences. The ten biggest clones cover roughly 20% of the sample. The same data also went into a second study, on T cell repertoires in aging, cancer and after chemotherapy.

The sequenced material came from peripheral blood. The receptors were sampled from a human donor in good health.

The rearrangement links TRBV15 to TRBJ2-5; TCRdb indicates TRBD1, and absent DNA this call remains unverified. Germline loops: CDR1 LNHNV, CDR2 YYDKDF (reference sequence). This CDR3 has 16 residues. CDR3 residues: CATSSTGTYNQETQYF.

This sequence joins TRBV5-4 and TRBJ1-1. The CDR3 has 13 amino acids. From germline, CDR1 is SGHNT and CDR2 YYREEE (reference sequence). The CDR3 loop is CASSLAANTEAFF.

The CDR3 loop is CASSPPWGASGGGDEQFF. This chain joins TRBV18 and TRBJ2-1; TCRdb designates TRBD2, a call that cannot be tested without DNA. The length of the CDR3 is 18 residues. CDR1 and CDR2 from the germline V gene are KGHSH and LQKENI. The full variable domain, completed using reference TRBV18 and TRBJ2-1, is NAGVMQNPRHLVRRRGQEARLRCSPMKGHSHVYWYRQLPEEGLKFMVYLQKENIIDESGMPKERFSAEFPKEGPSILRIQQVVRGDSAAYFCASSPPWGASGGGDEQFFGPGTRLTVL.

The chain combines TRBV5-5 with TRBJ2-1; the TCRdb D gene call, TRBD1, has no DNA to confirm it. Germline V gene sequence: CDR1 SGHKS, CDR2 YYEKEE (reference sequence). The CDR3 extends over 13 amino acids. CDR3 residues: CASSRGRYNEQFF.

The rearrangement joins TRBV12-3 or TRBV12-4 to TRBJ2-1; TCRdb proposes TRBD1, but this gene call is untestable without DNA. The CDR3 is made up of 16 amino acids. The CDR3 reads CASSPPTGELNNEQFF.

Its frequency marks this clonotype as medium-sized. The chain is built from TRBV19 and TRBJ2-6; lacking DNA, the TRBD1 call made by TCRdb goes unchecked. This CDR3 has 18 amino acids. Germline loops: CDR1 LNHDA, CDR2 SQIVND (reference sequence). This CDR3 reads CASSMEGALKSGANVLTF.

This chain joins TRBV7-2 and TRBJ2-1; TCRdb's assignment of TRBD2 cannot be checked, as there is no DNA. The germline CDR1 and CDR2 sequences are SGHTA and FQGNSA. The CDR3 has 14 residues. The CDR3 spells CASSFSSGGNEQFF. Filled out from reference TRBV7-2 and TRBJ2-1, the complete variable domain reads GAGVSQSPSNKVTEKGKDVELRCDPISGHTALYWYRQSLGQGLEFLIYFQGNSAPDKSGLPSDRFSAERTGGSVSTLTIQRTQQEDSAVYLCASSFSSGGNEQFFGPGTRLTVL.

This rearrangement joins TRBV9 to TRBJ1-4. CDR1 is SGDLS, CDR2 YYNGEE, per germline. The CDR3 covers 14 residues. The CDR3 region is CASSVGTGNEKLFF.

The chain's CDR3 is CASSLLTSGSFRGETQYF. The chain uses TRBV7-2 and TRBJ2-5; TCRdb selects TRBD2, and the lack of DNA leaves this call unchecked. This CDR3 spans 18 amino acids. Germline values: CDR1 SGHTA, CDR2 FQGNSA.

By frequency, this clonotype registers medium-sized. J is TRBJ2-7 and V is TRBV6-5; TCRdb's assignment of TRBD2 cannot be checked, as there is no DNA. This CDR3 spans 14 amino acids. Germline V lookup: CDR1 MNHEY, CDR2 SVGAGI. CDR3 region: CASSLAGSSYEQYF.

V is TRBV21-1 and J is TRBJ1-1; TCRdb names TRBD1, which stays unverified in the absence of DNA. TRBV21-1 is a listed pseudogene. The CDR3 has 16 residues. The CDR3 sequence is CASTRTGKRVGAEAFF.

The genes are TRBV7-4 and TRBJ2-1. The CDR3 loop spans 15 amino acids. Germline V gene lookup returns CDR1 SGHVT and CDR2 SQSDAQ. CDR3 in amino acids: CASSFVGSSYNEQFF.

CDR3: CASSSSGTSYEQYF. The rearrangement joins TRBV7-2 to TRBJ2-7. The CDR3 length is 14 residues. CDR1 is SGHTA and CDR2 is FQGNSA in the germline V gene. The full variable domain, with the rest looked up from reference TRBV7-2 and TRBJ2-7, is GAGVSQSPSNKVTEKGKDVELRCDPISGHTALYWYRQSLGQGLEFLIYFQGNSAPDKSGLPSDRFSAERTGGSVSTLTIQRTQQEDSAVYLCASSSSGTSYEQYFGPGTRLTVT.

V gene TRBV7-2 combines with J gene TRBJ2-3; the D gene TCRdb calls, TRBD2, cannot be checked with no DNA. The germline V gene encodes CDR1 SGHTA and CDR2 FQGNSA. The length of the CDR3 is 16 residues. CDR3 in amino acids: CASSLVAGVSTDTQYF.

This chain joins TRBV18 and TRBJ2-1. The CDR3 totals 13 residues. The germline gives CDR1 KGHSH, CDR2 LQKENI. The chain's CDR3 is CATAGGYYNEQFF.

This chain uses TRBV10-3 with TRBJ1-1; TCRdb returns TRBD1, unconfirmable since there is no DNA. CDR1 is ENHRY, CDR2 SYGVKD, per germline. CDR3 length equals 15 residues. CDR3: CAISESAARQGKAFF.

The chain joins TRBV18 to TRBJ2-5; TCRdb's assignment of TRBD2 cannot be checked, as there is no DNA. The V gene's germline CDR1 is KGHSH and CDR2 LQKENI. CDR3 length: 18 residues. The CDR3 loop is CASVYQRGSAAWQETQYF.

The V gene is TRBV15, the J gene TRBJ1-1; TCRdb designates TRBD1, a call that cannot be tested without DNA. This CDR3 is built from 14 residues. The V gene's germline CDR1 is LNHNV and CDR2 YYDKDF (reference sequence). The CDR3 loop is CATSRSRDNTEAFF.